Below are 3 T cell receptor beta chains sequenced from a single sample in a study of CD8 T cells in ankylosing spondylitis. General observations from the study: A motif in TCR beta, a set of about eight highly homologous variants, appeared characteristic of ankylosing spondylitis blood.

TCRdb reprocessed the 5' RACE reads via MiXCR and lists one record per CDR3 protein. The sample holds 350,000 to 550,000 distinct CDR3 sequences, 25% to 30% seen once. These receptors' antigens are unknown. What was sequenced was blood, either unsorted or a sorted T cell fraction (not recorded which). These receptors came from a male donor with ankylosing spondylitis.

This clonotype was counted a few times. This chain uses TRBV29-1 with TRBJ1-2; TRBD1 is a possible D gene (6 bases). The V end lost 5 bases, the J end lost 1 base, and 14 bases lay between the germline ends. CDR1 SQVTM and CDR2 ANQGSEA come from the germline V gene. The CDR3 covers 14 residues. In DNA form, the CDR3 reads TGCAGCGTTTCACGGACAGAGCGTAACTATGGCTACACCTTC. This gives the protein CSVSRTERNYGYTF.

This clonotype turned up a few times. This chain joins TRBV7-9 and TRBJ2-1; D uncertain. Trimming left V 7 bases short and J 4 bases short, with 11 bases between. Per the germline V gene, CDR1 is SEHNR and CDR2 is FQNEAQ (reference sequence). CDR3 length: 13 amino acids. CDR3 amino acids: CASTITTYNEQFF. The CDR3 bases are TGTGCCAGCACCATCACCACGTACAATGAGCAGTTCTTC.

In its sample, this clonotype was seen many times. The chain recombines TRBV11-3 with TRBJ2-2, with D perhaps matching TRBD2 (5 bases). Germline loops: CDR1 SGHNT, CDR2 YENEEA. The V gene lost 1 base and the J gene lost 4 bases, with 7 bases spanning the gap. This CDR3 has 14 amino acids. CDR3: CASSLARGTGELFF. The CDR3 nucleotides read TGTGCCAGCAGCTTAGCTCGGGGCACCGGGGAGCTGTTTTTT.